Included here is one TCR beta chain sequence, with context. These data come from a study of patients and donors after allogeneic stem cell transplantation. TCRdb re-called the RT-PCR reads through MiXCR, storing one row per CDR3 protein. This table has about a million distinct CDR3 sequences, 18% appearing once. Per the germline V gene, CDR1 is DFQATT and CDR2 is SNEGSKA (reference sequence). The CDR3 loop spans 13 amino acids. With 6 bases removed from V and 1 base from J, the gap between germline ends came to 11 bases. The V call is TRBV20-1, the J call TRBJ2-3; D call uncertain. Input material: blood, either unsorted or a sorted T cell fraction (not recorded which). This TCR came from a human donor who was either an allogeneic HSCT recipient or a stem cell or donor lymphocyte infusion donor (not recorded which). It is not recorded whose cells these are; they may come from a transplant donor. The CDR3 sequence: CSASRPGTDTQYF. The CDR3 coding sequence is TGCAGTGCCTCGCGTCCCGGCACAGATACGCAGTATTTT.